Listed below are T cell receptor beta chains from one sample, sequenced in a study of identical twins. Using its own MiXCR run on the 5' RACE reads, TCRdb lists one record per CDR3 protein. There are 600,000 to 850,000 distinct CDR3 sequences in the sample; about 18% occur only once, and around 13% lies in the top ten. This sample also belongs to another study, concerning T cells expressing NK-cell markers.

Sequencing used PBMCs. Receptor source: a woman younger than 30 in good health. The CDR3 runs from the conserved cysteine through the conserved F or W. Each record gives: V gene, J gene, CDR3 protein.

TRBV6-1,TRBJ2-2,CASRMGFGELFF
TRBV14,TRBJ2-1,CASSQSSSRQGQFF
TRBV7-6,TRBJ2-3,CASSLYGASTDTQYF
TRBV7-6,TRBJ2-7,CASSDTTSYEQYF
TRBV10-2,TRBJ1-4,CASSEMGQGAPSMF
TRBV27,TRBJ2-6,CASSREAAGANVLTF
TRBV12-3/TRBV12-4,TRBJ2-7,CASGQGRFSYEQYF
TRBV20-1,TRBJ1-2,CSARARRRGLLGYTF
TRBV5-1,TRBJ2-7,CASSPSGSKYEQYF
TRBV3-1,TRBJ2-7,CASSTPGTTYEQYF
TRBV7-8,TRBJ1-1,CASSQDRIAEAFF
TRBV6-2/TRBV6-3,TRBJ2-7,CASSYSAGSTYEQYF
TRBV12-3/TRBV12-4,TRBJ2-7,CASSLSMGHGEQYF
TRBV2,TRBJ2-4,CASRAFAKNIQYF
TRBV12-3/TRBV12-4,TRBJ1-1,CASSFVGQGAEAFF
TRBV29-1,TRBJ1-4,CSGGYNEKLFF
TRBV12-3/TRBV12-4,TRBJ1-2,CASSLAGAIYGYTF
TRBV9,TRBJ1-5,CASSVGLREDQPQHF
TRBV7-2,TRBJ2-1,CASTKSGQGVNEQFF
TRBV6-5,TRBJ2-5,CASSYSYSGRRETQYF
TRBV20-1,TRBJ2-1,CSAPEGLAGENEQFF
TRBV4-3,TRBJ2-1,CASSQATSAPYNEQFF
TRBV4-3,TRBJ2-7,CASSQDYGYLQYF
TRBV6-2/TRBV6-3,TRBJ2-1,CASRGTRGYYEQFF
TRBV20-1,TRBJ2-3,CSALRAGDTQYF
TRBV20-1,TRBJ2-5,CSAWDRAKGTQYF
TRBV20-1,TRBJ1-6,CSARWDRDSPLHF
TRBV5-1,TRBJ1-1,CASTRDSRNTEAFF
TRBV12-3/TRBV12-4,TRBJ2-7,CASSFGGGDYEQYF
TRBV4-2,TRBJ2-1,CASSQDGRTVYNEQFF
TRBV21-1,TRBJ2-3,CASMPRVAELTDTQYF
TRBV5-1,TRBJ2-2,CASSLAFPNTGELFF
TRBV5-1,TRBJ1-6,CASRRDRDSPLHF
TRBV18,TRBJ2-7,CASSPLRTGLGVYEQYF
TRBV4-3,TRBJ2-3,CASSQDRTGGLRDTQYF
TRBV25-1,TRBJ2-7,CASSELRGAYYEQYF
TRBV12-3/TRBV12-4,TRBJ1-2,CASSVGQGVGGYTF
TRBV12-3/TRBV12-4,TRBJ2-2,CASRAPHTGELFF
TRBV19,TRBJ1-5,CASSWGQGNNQPQHF
TRBV6-2/TRBV6-3,TRBJ2-1,CASSYSRDQQGSSYNEQFF